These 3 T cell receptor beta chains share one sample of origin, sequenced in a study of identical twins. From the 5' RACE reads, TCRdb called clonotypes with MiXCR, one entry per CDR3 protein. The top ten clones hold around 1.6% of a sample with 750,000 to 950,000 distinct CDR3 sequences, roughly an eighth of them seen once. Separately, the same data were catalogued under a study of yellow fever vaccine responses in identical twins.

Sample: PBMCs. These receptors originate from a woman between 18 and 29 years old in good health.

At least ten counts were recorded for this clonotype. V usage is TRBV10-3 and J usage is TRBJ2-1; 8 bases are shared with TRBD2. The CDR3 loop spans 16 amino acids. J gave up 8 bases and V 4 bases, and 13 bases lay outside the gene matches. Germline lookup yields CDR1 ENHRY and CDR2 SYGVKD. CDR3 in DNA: TGTGCCATCAGTGGGAGTAGCGGGATTCGGGTAGATGAGCAGTTCTTC. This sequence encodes CAISGSSGIRVDEQFF.

In nucleotides, the CDR3 is TGTGCCACCAGTGATTCAAAGCGGCTAGCGGGGGGGCCCTACAATGAGCAGTTCTTC. Translation: CATSDSKRLAGGPYNEQFF. The V and J genes are TRBV24-1 and TRBJ2-1; 12 bases are a match to TRBD2. V was pared by 2 bases and J by 2 bases, with 9 bases of the junction left unmatched. Germline V gene data show CDR1 as KGHDR and CDR2 as SFDVKD. The CDR3 spans 19 residues.

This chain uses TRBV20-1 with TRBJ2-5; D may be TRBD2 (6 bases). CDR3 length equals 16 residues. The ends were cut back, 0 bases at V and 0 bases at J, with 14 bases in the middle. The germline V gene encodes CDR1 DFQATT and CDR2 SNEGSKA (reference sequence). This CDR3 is CSARDPSRGYQETQYF. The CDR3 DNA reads TGCAGTGCTAGAGATCCATCTCGGGGGTACCAAGAGACCCAGTACTTC.